A single sample is the source of the 14 T cell receptor beta chains below, sequenced in a study of long-term antiretroviral therapy in people with HIV. Researchers report immunoSEQ v3.0 was run at survey level. Some clones are missing from TCRdb's copy, which holds only in-frame ones; the method was immunoSEQ multiplex PCR. This table holds around 15,000 clones, around 80% found once. The source was unsorted PBMCs, collected 0.1 years after starting antiretroviral therapy. The receptors derive from a man aged 18 to 29 with HIV.

This sequence joins TRBV7-8 and TRBJ2-5; D tentatively reads TRBD1 or TRBD2 (5 bases each). The germline gives CDR1 SGHVS, CDR2 FQNEAQ. The CDR3 covers 15 residues. V lost 3 bases and J lost 0, with 11 bases in between. Here the CDR3 DNA reads TGTGCCAGCAGCTTGTACGGGGCACACCAAGAGACCCAGTACTTC. This codes for CASSLYGAHQETQYF.

The CDR3 region has the DNA TGTGCCAGCAGTTTGAGGCAGGGAGAAGGAGCTTTCTTT. Encoded protein: CASSLRQGEGAFF. This rearrangement joins TRBV27 to TRBJ1-1, with D possibly TRBD1 on 5 matching bases. Germline V gene lookup returns CDR1 MNHEY and CDR2 SMNVEV (reference sequence). Trimming removed 3 bases at V and 10 bases at J, with 15 bases between. This CDR3 spans 13 amino acids.

The V and J genes are TRBV9 and TRBJ2-7; 8 bases line up with TRBD1. Germline lookup yields CDR1 SGDLS and CDR2 YYNGEE. With 1 base clipped from V and 7 bases from J, the junction kept 13 bases outside the gene matches. This CDR3 contains 16 residues. DNA for the CDR3: TGTGCCAGCAGCGTAAGGTCGGACAGGGCCCCGGGGGAGCAGTACTTC. This gives the protein CASSVRSDRAPGEQYF.

The chain uses TRBV18 and TRBJ1-2; the D is unclear. Germline CDR1 KGHSH, CDR2 LQKENI. This CDR3 comprises 14 residues. V lost 5 bases to trimming and J lost 1 base, with 11 bases between them. The chain's CDR3 is CASSVAENNYGYTF. CDR3 nucleotide sequence: TGTGCCAGCTCAGTGGCAGAAAATAACTATGGCTACACCTTC.

The chain carries TRBV27 and TRBJ1-2; a weak D match, TRBD1 (6 bases). Trimming took off 5 bases at V and 0 bases at J, with 19 bases between the two ends. Germline V CDR1 and CDR2: MNHEY, SMNVEV (reference sequence). The CDR3 runs 17 residues. The chain's CDR3 is CASSRNRAGIANYGYTF. The DNA of the CDR3 is TGTGCCAGCAGTCGCAACAGGGCGGGAATAGCTAACTATGGCTACACCTTC.

The V and J genes are TRBV5-5 and TRBJ2-6; D gene ambiguous. Trimming removed 3 bases from V and 4 bases from J, with 5 bases in between. From germline, CDR1 is SGHKS and CDR2 YYEKEE (reference sequence). The CDR3 consists of 13 residues. For the CDR3, the DNA is TGTGCCAGCAGCTCTAGGGGGGCCAACGTCCTGACTTTC. It specifies CASSSRGANVLTF.

This clone came up once. The chain couples TRBV27 to TRBJ1-5; a possible D gene is TRBD1 (6 bases). The V gene lost 7 bases and the J gene lost 4 bases, with 8 bases spanning the gap. The germline CDR1 and CDR2 sequences are MNHEY and SMNVEV (reference sequence). The CDR3 extends over 12 amino acids. The CDR3 coding sequence is TGTGCCAGCACACAGGGTAATCAGCCCCAGCATTTT. It yields the protein CASTQGNQPQHF.

The chain combines TRBV12-5 with TRBJ2-2; D possibly corresponds to TRBD1 (6 bases). Germline loops: CDR1 LGHNT, CDR2 FRNRAP. V gave up 4 bases and J gave up 7 bases, with 19 bases separating them. The CDR3 is 16 amino acids. This chain's CDR3 is CASGWKTAVTGGELFF. The CDR3 coding sequence is TGTGCTAGTGGTTGGAAGACAGCGGTGACAGGCGGGGAGCTGTTTTTT. Full variable domain (outside the CDR3, taken from reference TRBV12-5 and TRBJ2-2): DARVTQTPRHKVTEMGQEVTMRCQPILGHNTVFWYRQTMMQGLELLAYFRNRAPLDDSGMPKDRFSAEMPDATLATLKIQPSEPRDSAVYFCASGWKTAVTGGELFFGEGSRLTVL.

This clone has a single count. This chain links TRBV9 with TRBJ2-3; D uncertain. Per germline, CDR1 SGDLS and CDR2 YYNGEE. The CDR3 totals 15 residues. With 4 bases removed from V and 2 bases from J, the gap between germline ends came to 14 bases. CDR3 loop: CASSQEPPPTDTQYF. CDR3 bases: TGTGCCAGCAGCCAGGAACCCCCCCCCACAGATACGCAGTATTTT. The whole variable domain, remainder taken from reference TRBV9 and TRBJ2-3, is DSGVTQTPKHLITATGQRVTLRCSPRSGDLSVYWYQQSLDQGLQFLIQYYNGEERAKGNILERFSAQQFPDLHSELNLSSLELGDSALYFCASSQEPPPTDTQYFGPGTRLTVL.

This chain joins TRBV4-1 and TRBJ2-5; the D gene is possibly TRBD2 (6 bases). Germline CDR1 MGHRA, CDR2 YSYEKL. CDR3 length equals 14 residues. V gave up 3 bases and J gave up 4 bases, with 12 bases separating them. Written as DNA, the CDR3 is TGCGCCAGCAGCCAGGTCCAGGGAGGAGAGACCCAGTACTTC. This sequence encodes CASSQVQGGETQYF.

In this sample, this clone is medium-sized (0.01 to 0.1%). The V and J genes are TRBV4-2 and TRBJ1-2, with D possibly matching TRBD1 (5 bases). CDR1 is LGHNA, CDR2 YNFKEQ, per germline. The CDR3 runs 15 residues. Trimming took 0 bases from V and 7 from J, leaving 15 bases between them. CDR3 residues: CASSQDGAGGGGYTF. The CDR3 DNA is TGTGCCAGCAGCCAAGATGGGGCGGGGGGAGGTGGCTACACCTTC.

V is TRBV19 and J is TRBJ1-1; unclear D gene. The CDR3 length is 12 residues. Germline V gene sequence: CDR1 LNHDA, CDR2 SQIVND (reference sequence). Trimming shortened V by 4 bases and J by 7 bases, and 10 bases separated the two germline ends. CDR3 DNA sequence: TGTGCCAGTAGTACACCCCTAGGTGAAGCTTTCTTT. It codes for CASSTPLGEAFF.

The V and J genes are TRBV21-1 and TRBJ2-5; TRBD2, the D gene given by the table, was not confirmed from the DNA. TRBV21-1 has pseudogene status. There are 13 residues in the CDR3. In DNA, the CDR3 is TGTGCCAGCAGCAAAGTTGGGAGTATTGCCCAGTACTTC. It codes for CASSKVGSIAQYF.

This clone was found once. V and J are TRBV6-6 and TRBJ2-5; D unresolved. Trimming cost V 3 bases and J 3 bases, with 5 bases left between them. This CDR3 comprises 12 residues. Germline CDR1 MNHNY, CDR2 SVGAGI (reference sequence). CDR3 sequence: CASSYGKETQYF. CDR3 DNA sequence: TGTGCCAGCAGTTATGGTAAAGAGACCCAGTACTTC.